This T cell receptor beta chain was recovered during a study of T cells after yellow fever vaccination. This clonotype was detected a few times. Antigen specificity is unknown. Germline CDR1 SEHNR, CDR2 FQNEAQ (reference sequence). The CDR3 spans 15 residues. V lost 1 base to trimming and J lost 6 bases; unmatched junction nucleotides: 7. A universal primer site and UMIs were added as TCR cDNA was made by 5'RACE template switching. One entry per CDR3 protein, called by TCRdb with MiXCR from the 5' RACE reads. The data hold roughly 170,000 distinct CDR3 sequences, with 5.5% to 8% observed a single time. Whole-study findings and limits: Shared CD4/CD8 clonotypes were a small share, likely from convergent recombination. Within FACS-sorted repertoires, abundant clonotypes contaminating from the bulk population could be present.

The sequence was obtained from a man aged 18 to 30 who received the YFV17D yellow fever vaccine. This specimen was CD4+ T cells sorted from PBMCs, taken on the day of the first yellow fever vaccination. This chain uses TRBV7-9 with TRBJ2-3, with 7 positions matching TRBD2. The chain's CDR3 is CASSLVGEGGDTQYF. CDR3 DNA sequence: TGTGCCAGCAGCTTAGTTGGAGAGGGAGGGGATACGCAGTATTTT.